The sequence of this T cell receptor beta chain was determined in a study of shared clonotypes between healthy human individuals. As defined, naive CD8 cells were CD45RO-negative and positively selected for CCR7, with terminally differentiated effector memory CD45RA+ cells excluded. Germline V gene sequence: CDR1 MNHEY, CDR2 SMNVEV (reference sequence). The CDR3 length is 18 residues. Trimming took off 2 bases at V and 0 bases at J, with 14 bases between the two ends. In the original processing: Quality scores were absent from the junction-only immunoSEQ sequences, so filtering differed. Repertoires were generated with immunoSEQ multiplex PCR, while TCRdb's copy carries only in-frame clones and drops some. For V, J and clone size, that table is used; D and trimming come from the DNA. Here the sample spans 550,000 to 600,000 clones, 98% being singletons.

The chain couples TRBV27 to TRBJ2-6, with D tentatively TRBD1 (6 bases). The material sequenced was naive CD8+ T cells sorted from blood. The source is a man between 25 and 39 years old in good health. CDR3 loop: CASSLRQGMVSGANVLTF. CDR3 coding DNA: TGTGCCAGCAGTTTAAGGCAGGGGATGGTCTCTGGGGCCAACGTCCTGACTTTC. Using reference TRBV27 and TRBJ2-6 for the parts outside the CDR3, the full variable domain is EAQVTQNPRYLITVTGKKLTVTCSQNMNHEYMSWYRQDPGLGLRQIYYSMNVEVTDKGDVPEGYKVSRKEKRNFPLILESPSPNQTSLYFCASSLRQGMVSGANVLTFGAGSRLTVL.